This entry lists 6 T cell receptor beta chains sequenced from one sample in a study of PD-1 blockade in classical Hodgkin lymphoma. Brentuximab vedotin exposure varied among the patients, all of whom had relapsed after autologous stem cell transplantation. The table came from immunoSEQ multiplex PCR; TCRdb's copy has only in-frame clones and leaves some out. The sample shows around 11,000 clones, approximately 84% of them seen only once. This sample comprised peripheral blood mononuclear cells (PBMCs), obtained before the second cycle of nivolumab. The source is a human donor with classical Hodgkin lymphoma.

This clone was seen a handful of times. J is TRBJ1-1 and V is TRBV6-4; unclear D gene. This CDR3 is 15 amino acids long. V was pared by 6 bases and J by 2 bases, with 16 bases between. Germline CDR1 and CDR2: MRHNA and SNTAGT. The CDR3: CASRASTSRNTEAFF. The CDR3, as DNA: TGTGCCAGCAGAGCCTCGACGAGCAGAAACACTGAAGCTTTCTTT.

DNA for the CDR3: TGTGCCAGCAGTGAAACCCAGATTCGGAACGAGCAGTACTTC. This gives the protein CASSETQIRNEQYF. This sequence joins TRBV6-1 and TRBJ2-7; unclear D gene. The V end lost 2 bases, the J end lost 5 bases, and 13 bases lay between the germline ends. CDR3 length: 14 residues. The germline CDR1 and CDR2 sequences are MNHNS and SASEGT.

The CDR3 bases are TGTGCCTGGACCCCCTCCAGGAACACTGAAGCTTTCTTT. It specifies CAWTPSRNTEAFF. V is TRBV30 and J is TRBJ1-1; D remains ambiguous. The length of the CDR3 is 13 residues. V was clipped by 4 bases and J by 1 base, with 10 bases between them. CDR1 and CDR2 from the germline V gene are GTSNPN and SVGIG (reference sequence).

V usage is TRBV11-2 and J usage is TRBJ2-1; unclear D gene. Deletions cut 6 bases from V and 2 bases from J, with 14 bases between. The CDR3 is 15 amino acids. In germline, CDR1 is SGHAT, CDR2 FQNNGV. The CDR3 region has the DNA TGTGCCAGCAGGGAATATAGGACCCCCTACAATGAGCAGTTCTTC. This sequence encodes CASREYRTPYNEQFF. Full variable domain (rest looked up from reference TRBV11-2 and TRBJ2-1): EAGVAQSPRYKIIEKRQSVAFWCNPISGHATLYWYQQILGQGPKLLIQFQNNGVVDDSQLPKDRFSAERLKGVDSTLKIQPAKLEDSAVYLCASREYRTPYNEQFFGPGTRLTVL.

Note on this clone: A read error may produce the germline difference seen at one junction end. J is TRBJ2-4 and V is TRBV4-2; 8 nucleotides agree with TRBD1. CDR1 is LGHNA and CDR2 is YNFKEQ in the germline V gene. CDR3 length equals 16 residues. The CDR3 protein is CASGQAPRTGRNIQYF. The CDR3 bases are TGTGCCAGCGGCCAAGCCCCCCGGACAGGGAGAAACATTCAGTACTTC.

Of note for this clone: A read error may produce the germline difference seen at one junction end. The rearrangement joins TRBV2 to TRBJ2-7; maybe TRBD1 (5 bases). The CDR3 consists of 12 residues. Germline V gene lookup returns CDR1 SNHLY and CDR2 FYNNEI. The CDR3: CASREGVYEQYF. The CDR3 bases are TGTGCCAGCAGGGAAGGGGTCTACGAGCAGTACTTC. Complete variable domain (other parts from reference TRBV2 and TRBJ2-7): EPEVTQTPSHQVTQMGQEVILRCVPISNHLYFYWYRQILGQKVEFLVSFYNNEISEKSEIFDDQFSVERPDGSNFTLKIRSTKLEDSAMYFCASREGVYEQYFGPGTRLTVT.